This TCR beta chain emerged from a study of T cell repertoires in MIS-A myocarditis. Profiling relied on immunoSEQ multiplex PCR, and the TCRdb table lists in-frame clones only, not all of them. The sample yields around 7,000 clones, about 81% seen once. The source of this sequence is a man between 18 and 29 years old with fulminant myocarditis from multisystem inflammatory syndrome in adults (MIS-A) after COVID-19. Input material: right inferior lung lobe tissue obtained at autopsy.

CDR3 loop: CASSTGFLDSPLHF. The CDR3 DNA sequence: TGCGCCAGCAGCACAGGGTTTTTAGATTCACCCCTCCACTTT. V usage is TRBV5-1 and J usage is TRBJ1-6, with D tentatively TRBD1 (6 bases). Germline V lookup: CDR1 SGHRS, CDR2 YFSETQ. V gave up 4 bases and J gave up 8 bases, with 13 bases separating them. This CDR3 is built from 14 residues.